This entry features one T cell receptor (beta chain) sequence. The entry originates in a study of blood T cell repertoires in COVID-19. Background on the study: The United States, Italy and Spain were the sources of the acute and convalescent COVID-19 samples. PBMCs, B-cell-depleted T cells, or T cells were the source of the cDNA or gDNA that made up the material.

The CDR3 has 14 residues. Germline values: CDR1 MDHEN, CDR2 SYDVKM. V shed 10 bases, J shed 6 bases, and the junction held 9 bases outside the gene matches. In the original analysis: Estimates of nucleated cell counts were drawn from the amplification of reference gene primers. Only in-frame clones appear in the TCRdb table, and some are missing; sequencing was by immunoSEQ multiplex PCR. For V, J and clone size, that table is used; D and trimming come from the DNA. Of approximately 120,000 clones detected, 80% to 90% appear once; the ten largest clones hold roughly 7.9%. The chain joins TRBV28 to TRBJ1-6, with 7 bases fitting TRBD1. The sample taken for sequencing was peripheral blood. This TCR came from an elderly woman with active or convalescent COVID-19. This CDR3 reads CAMRPGTANSPLHF. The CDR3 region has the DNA TGTGCCATGAGGCCCGGGACAGCTAATTCACCCCTCCACTTT.